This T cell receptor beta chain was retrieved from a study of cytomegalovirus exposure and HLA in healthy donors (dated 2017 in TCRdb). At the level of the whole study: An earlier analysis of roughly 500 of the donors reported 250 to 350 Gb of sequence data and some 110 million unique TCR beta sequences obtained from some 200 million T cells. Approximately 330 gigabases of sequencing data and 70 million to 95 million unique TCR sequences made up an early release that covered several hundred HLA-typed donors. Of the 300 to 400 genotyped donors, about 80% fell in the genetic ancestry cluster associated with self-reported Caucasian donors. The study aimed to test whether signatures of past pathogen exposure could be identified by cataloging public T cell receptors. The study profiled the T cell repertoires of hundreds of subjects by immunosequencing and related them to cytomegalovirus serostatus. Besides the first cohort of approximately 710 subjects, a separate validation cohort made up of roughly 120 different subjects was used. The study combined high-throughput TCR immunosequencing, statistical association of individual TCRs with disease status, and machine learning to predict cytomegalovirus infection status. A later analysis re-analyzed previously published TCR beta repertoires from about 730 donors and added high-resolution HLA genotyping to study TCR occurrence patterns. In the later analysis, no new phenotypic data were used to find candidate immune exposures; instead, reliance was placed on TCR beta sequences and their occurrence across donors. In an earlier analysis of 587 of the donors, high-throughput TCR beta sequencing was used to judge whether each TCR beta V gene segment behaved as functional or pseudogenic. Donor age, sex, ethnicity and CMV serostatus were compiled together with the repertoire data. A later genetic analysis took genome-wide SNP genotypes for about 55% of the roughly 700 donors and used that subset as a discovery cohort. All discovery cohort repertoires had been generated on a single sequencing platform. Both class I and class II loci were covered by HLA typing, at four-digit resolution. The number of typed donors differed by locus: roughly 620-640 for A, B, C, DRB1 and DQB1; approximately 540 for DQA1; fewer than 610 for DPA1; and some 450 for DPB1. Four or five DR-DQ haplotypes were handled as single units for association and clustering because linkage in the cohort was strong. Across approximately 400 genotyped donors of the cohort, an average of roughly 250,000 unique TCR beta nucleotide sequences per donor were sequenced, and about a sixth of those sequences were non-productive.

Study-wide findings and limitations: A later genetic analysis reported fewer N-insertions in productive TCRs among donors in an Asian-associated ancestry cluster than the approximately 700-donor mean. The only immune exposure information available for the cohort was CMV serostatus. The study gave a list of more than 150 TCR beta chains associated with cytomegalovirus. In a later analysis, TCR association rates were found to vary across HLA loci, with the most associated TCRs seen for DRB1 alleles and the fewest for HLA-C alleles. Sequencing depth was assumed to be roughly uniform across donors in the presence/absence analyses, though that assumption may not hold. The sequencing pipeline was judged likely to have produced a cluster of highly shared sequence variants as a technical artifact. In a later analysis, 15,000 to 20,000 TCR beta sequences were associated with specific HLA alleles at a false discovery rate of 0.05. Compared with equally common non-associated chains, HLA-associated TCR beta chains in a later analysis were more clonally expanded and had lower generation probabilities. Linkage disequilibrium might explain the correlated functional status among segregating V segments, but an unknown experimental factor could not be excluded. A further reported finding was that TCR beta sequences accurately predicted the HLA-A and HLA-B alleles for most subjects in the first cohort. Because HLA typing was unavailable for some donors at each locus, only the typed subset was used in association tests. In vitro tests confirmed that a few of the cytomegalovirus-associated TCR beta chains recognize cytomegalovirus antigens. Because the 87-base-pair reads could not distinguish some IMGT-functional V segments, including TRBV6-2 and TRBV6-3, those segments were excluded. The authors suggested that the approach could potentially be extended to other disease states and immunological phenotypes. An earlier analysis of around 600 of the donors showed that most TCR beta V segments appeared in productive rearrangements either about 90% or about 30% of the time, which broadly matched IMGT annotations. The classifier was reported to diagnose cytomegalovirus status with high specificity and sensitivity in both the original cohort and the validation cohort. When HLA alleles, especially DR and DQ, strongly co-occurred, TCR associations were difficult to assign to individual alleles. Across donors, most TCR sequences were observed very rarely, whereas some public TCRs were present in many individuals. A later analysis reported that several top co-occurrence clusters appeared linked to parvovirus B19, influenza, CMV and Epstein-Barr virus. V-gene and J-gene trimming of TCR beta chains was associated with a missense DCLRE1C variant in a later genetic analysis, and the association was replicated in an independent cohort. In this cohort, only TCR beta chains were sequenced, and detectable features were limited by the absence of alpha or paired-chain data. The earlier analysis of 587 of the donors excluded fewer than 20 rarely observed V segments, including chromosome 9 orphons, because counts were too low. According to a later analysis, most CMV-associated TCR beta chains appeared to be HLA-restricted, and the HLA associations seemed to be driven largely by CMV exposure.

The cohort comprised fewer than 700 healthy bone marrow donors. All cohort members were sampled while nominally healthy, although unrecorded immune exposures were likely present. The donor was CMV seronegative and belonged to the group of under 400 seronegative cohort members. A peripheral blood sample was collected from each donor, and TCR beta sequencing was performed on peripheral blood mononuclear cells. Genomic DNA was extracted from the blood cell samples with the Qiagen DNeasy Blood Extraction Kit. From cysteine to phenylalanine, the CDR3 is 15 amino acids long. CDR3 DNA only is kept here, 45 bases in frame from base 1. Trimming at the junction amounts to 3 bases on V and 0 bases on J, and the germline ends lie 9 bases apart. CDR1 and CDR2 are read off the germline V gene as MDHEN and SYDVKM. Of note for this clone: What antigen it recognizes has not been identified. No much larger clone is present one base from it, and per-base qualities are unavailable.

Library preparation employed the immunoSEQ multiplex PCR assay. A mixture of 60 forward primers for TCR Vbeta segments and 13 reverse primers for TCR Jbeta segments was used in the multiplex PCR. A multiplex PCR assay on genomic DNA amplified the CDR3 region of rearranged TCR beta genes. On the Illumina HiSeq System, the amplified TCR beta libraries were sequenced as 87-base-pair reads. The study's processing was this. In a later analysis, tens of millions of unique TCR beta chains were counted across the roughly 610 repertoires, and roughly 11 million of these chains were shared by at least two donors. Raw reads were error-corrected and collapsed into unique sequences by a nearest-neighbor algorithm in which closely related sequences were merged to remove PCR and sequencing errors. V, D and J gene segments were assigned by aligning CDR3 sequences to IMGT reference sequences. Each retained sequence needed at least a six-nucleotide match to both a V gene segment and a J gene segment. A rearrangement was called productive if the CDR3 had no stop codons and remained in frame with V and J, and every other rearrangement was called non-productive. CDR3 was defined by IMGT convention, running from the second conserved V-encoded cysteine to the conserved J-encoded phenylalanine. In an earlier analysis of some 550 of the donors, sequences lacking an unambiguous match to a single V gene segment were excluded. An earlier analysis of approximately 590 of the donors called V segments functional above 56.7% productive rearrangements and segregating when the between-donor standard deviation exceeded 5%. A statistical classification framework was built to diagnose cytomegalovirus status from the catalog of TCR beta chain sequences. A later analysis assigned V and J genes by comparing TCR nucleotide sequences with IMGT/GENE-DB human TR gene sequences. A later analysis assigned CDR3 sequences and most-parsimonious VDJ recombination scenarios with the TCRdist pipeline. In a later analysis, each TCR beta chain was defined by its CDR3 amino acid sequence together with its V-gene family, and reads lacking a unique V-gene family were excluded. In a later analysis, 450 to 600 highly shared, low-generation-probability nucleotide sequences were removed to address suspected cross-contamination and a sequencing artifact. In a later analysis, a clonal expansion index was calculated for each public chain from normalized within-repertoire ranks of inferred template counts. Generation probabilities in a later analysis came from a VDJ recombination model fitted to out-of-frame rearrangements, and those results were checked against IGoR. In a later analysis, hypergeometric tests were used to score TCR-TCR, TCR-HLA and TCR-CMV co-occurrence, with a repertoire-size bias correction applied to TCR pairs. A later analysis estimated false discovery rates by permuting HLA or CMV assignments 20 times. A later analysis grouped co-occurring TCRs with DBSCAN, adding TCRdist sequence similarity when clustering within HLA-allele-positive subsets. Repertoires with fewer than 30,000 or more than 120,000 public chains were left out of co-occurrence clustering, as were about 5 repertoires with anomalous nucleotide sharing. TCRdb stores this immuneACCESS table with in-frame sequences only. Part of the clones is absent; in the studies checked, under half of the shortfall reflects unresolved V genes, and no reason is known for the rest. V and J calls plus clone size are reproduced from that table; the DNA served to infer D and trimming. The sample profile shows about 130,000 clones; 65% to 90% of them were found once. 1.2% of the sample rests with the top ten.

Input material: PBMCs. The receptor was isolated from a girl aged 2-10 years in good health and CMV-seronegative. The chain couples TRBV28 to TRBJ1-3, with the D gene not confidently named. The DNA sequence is TGTGCCAGCAGTTTTCCGGGGTCCTCTGGAAACACCATATATTTT. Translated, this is CASSFPGSSGNTIYF.